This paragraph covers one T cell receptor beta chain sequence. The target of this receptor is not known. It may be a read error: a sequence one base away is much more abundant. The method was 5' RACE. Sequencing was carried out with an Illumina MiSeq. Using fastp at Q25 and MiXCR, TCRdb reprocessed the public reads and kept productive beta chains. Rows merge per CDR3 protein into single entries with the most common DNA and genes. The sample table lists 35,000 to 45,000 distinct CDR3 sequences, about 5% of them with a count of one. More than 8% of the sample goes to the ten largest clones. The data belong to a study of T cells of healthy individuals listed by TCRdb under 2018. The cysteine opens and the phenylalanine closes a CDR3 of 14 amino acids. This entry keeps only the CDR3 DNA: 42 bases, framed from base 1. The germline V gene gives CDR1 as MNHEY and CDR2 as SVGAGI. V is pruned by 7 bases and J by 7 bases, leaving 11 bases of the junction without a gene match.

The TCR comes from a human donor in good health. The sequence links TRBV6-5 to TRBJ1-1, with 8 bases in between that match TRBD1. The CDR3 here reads CASKLHQGAGEAFF. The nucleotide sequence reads TGTGCCAGCAAACTACACCAGGGGGCGGGTGAAGCTTTCTTT.